What follows is one T cell receptor beta chain and its context. Its antigen is not yet known. No much larger clone exists at a distance of one base, and base qualities are not known. This entry is derived from a study of tumor T cells in aggressive B-cell lymphoma (dated by TCRdb to 2015 to 2018). The germline V gene (reference sequence) provides CDR1 LNHNV and CDR2 YYDKDF. The CDR3 has 17 amino acids, counting the end cysteine and phenylalanine. Only the CDR3 part of the read is kept: 51 bases, read in frame from the first base. Clipping removes 1 base from V and 0 bases from J, with 5 as the unmatched junction base count. Receptor libraries were prepared by the immunoSEQ multiplex PCR assay. The clones in this table, taken by TCRdb from immuneACCESS, are in-frame only. Not every clone is retained; where verified, under half of the shortfall comes from an unresolved V gene, and the cause of the rest is unknown. This sample comprises over 7,000 clones, approximately 78% of them detected only once. The ten most abundant clones make up approximately 3% of the sample.

This sequence uses TRBV15 and TRBJ2-3, and TRBD1 aligns with 9 junction nucleotides. The sample consisted of tumor tissue. This clonotype was sampled from an adult with diffuse large B cell lymphoma. The DNA sequence is TGTGCCACCAGCAGAGTTGGGACAGGGTCTAGCACAGATACGCAGTATTTT. This sequence encodes CATSRVGTGSSTDTQYF.